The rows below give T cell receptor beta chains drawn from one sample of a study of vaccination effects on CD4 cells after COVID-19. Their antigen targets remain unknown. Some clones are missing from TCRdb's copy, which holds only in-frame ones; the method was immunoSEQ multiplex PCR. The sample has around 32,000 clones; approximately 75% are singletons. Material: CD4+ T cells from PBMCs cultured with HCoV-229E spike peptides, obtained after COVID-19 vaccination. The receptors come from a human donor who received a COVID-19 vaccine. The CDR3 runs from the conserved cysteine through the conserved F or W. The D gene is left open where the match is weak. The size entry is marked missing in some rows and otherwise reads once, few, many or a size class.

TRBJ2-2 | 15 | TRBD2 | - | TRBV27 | TGTGCCAGCAGTCGACTAGCGGGGGGTACCGGGGAGCTGTTTTTT | CASSRLAGGTGELFF
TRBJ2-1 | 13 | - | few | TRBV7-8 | TGTGCCAGCAGCTTAGGACGACACAATGAGCAGTTCTTC | CASSLGRHNEQFF
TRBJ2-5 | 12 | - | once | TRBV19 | TGTGCCAGTAACGGGGAATCGGGGACCCAGTACTTC | CASNGESGTQYF
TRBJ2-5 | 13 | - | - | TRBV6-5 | TGTGCCAGCTCCCCGGGATCACGAGAGACCCAGTACTTC | CASSPGSRETQYF
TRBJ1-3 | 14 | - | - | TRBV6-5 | TGTGCCAGCAGTTACTCACAACCTGGAAACACCATATATTTT | CASSYSQPGNTIYF
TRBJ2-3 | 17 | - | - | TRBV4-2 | TGTGCCAGCAGCCATCCCAGAGGGGGAGGCGGCACAGATACGCAGTATTTT | CASSHPRGGGGTDTQYF
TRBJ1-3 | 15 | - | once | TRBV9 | TGTGCCAGCAGCTCTAGTGGACAGCCTGGAAACACCATATATTTT | CASSSSGQPGNTIYF
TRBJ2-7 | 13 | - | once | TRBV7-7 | TGTGCCAGCTCCCCCGGGGATGTCTACGAGCAGTACTTC | CASSPGDVYEQYF
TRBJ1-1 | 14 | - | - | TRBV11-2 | TGTGCCAGCAGCTTAACAGTGAGTAAAACTGAAGCTTTCTTT | CASSLTVSKTEAFF
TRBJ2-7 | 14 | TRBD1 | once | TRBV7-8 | TGTGCCAGCAGCCTAGTCACAGGGGACTACGAGCAGTACTTC | CASSLVTGDYEQYF
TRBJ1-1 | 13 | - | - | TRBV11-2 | TGTGCCAGCAGCTTATATTTGGGGACTCTCGCTTTCTTT | CASSLYLGTLAFF
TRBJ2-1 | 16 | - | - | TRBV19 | TGTGCCAGTAGCCTTGGGTCGGGGGTATCCTACAATGAGCAGTTCTTC | CASSLGSGVSYNEQFF
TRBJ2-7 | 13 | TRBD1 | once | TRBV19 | TGTGCCAGTAGTAGGACAGGGGGCGCCGAGCAGTACTTC | CASSRTGGAEQYF
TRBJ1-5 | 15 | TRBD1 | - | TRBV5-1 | TGCGCCAGCAGCTCTGAGGGACAGCCCAATCAGCCCCAGCATTTT | CASSSEGQPNQPQHF
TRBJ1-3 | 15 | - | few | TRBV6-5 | TGTGCCAGCAGAATTTCGGGGACTTCTGGAAACACCATATATTTT | CASRISGTSGNTIYF
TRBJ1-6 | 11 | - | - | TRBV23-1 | TGCGCCAGAGTGAGGGATTCACCCCTCCACTTT | CARVRDSPLHF
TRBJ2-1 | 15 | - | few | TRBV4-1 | TGCGCCAGCAGCCAAATGGCCCGGACAGACAATGAGCAGTTCTTC | CASSQMARTDNEQFF
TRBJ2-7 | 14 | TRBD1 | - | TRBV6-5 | TGTGCCAGCAGTTACCGGGACAGGGGCTACGAGCAGTACTTC | CASSYRDRGYEQYF
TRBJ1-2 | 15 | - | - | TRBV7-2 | TGTGCCAGCAGCTTAGTAGTAGGGACAACGGAGGGCTACACCTTC | CASSLVVGTTEGYTF
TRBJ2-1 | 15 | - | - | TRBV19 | TGTGCCAGTAGTACCGAGGGGGGGGGCTATCTTGAGCAGTTCTTC | CASSTEGGGYLEQFF
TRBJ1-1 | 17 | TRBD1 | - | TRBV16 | TGTGCCAGCAGCCAATTAGGACAGGGTAGGGTAAACACTGAAGCTTTCTTT | CASSQLGQGRVNTEAFF
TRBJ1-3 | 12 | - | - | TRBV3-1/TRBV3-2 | TGTGCCAGCAGCCAAAGTCGAAACACCATATATTTT | CASSQSRNTIYF
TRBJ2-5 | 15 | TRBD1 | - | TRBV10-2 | TGCGCCAGCAGTGAATCCGGGACAGGGGGAGAGACCCAGTACTTC | CASSESGTGGETQYF
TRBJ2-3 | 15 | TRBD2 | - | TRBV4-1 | TGCGCCAGCAGCCAAGGCCCGGGGGGAACAGATACGCAGTATTTT | CASSQGPGGTDTQYF
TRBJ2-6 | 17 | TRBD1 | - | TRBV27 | TGTGCCAGCAGGCCGGGACAGGCCGCTCCTGGGGCCAACGTCCTGACTTTC | CASRPGQAAPGANVLTF
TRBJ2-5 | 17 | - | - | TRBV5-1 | TGCGCCAGCAGCGCCGGGACATCCCTTGGAAGTCGAGAGACCCAGTACTTC | CASSAGTSLGSRETQYF
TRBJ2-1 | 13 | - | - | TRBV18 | TGTGCCAGCTCACCACGACCTTACAATGAGCAGTTCTTC | CASSPRPYNEQFF
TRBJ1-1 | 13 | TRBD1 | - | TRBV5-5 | TGTGCCAGCAGCTTGGTGCAGGGGGAGAAAGCTTTCTTT | CASSLVQGEKAFF